Reported below is one T cell receptor beta chain. The CDR3 is 15 residues long. Germline CDR1 is SGHVS and CDR2 is FQNEAQ. V lost 3 bases and J lost 1; bases outside the gene matches: 2. TCRdb reanalysed the PCR reads using MiXCR and keeps one entry per CDR3 protein. The sample includes 13,000 or so distinct CDR3 sequences, roughly half of them seen just once. The sample belongs to a study of tumor-infiltrating lymphocytes in oesophageal squamous cell carcinoma. The clonotype comes from a female donor with esophageal squamous cell carcinoma. The J gene is TRBJ2-3, the V gene TRBV7-8; 9 nucleotides line up with TRBD1. Sequencing input: blood. CDR3 in amino acids: CASSFRDRGTDTQYF. The CDR3, as DNA: TGTGCCAGCAGCTTTAGGGACAGGGGCACAGATACGCAGTATTTT.